Listed below are T cell receptor beta chains from one sample, sequenced in a study of beta chain features in type 1 diabetes. Data came from immunoSEQ multiplex PCR; TCRdb stores just in-frame clones and leaves some out. The sample lists a few hundred thousand clones, around an eighth occurring once. The sequencing sample was made of naive CD4+ T cells from blood. These receptors came from a woman aged 18-30 years with type 1 diabetes. Each CDR3 is given with its conserved first and last residue. Each record gives: D gene, V gene, clone size, J gene, CDR3 DNA, CDR3 protein. D genes are given only for firm matches. The size entry is marked missing in some rows and otherwise reads once, few, many or a size class.

d_gene: -; v_gene: TRBV19; abundance: few; j_gene: TRBJ2-2; CDR3nt: TGTGCCAGTAGTCCAATCCCAACCGGGGAGCTGTTTTTT; CDR3aa: CASSPIPTGELFF
d_gene: -; v_gene: TRBV19; abundance: few; j_gene: TRBJ2-4; CDR3nt: TGTGCCAGTAGTATGAACGACAGATTAGCCAAAAACATTCAGTACTTC; CDR3aa: CASSMNDRLAKNIQYF
d_gene: TRBD1; v_gene: TRBV2; abundance: -; j_gene: TRBJ1-2; CDR3nt: TGTGCCAGCAGTGGACAGGGGGCTCGTGGCTACACCTTC; CDR3aa: CASSGQGARGYTF
d_gene: -; v_gene: TRBV5-4; abundance: few; j_gene: TRBJ2-1; CDR3nt: TGTGCCAGCAGCTTGAATCTCAGGATGCCGATAAATGAGCAGTTCTTC; CDR3aa: CASSLNLRMPINEQFF
d_gene: -; v_gene: TRBV7-8; abundance: -; j_gene: TRBJ2-1; CDR3nt: TGTGCCAGCAGCTCCTTTCGGGGGATATCCTACAATGAGCAGTTCTTC; CDR3aa: CASSSFRGISYNEQFF
d_gene: -; v_gene: TRBV30; abundance: few; j_gene: TRBJ1-1; CDR3nt: TGTGCCTGGAGTTTTCGATCAGGTTGGACTGAAGCTTTCTTT; CDR3aa: CAWSFRSGWTEAFF
d_gene: TRBD1; v_gene: TRBV10-3; abundance: few; j_gene: TRBJ2-5; CDR3nt: TGTGCCATCAGTAACCCACAGGGGTCGGGAGAGACCCAGTACTTC; CDR3aa: CAISNPQGSGETQYF
d_gene: -; v_gene: TRBV30; abundance: few; j_gene: TRBJ2-1; CDR3nt: TGTGCCTGGAGTCCGGTTAGAACCCAGTTCTTC; CDR3aa: CAWSPVRTQFF
d_gene: -; v_gene: TRBV6-1; abundance: few; j_gene: TRBJ1-1; CDR3nt: TGTGCCACCAGTCGACGGGACACTGAAGCTTTCTTT; CDR3aa: CATSRRDTEAFF
d_gene: -; v_gene: TRBV27; abundance: -; j_gene: TRBJ2-2; CDR3nt: TGTGCCACCTCCGACAGATACACCGGGGAGCTGTTTTTT; CDR3aa: CATSDRYTGELFF
d_gene: -; v_gene: TRBV28; abundance: few; j_gene: TRBJ2-7; CDR3nt: TGTGCCAGCAGTTCCGACAGTGCCTACGAGCAGTACTTC; CDR3aa: CASSSDSAYEQYF
d_gene: -; v_gene: TRBV20-1; abundance: -; j_gene: TRBJ2-5; CDR3nt: TGCAGTGCTAGAGCCGAAGAGCCGGAGTACTTC; CDR3aa: CSARAEEPEYF
d_gene: -; v_gene: TRBV30; abundance: -; j_gene: TRBJ2-3; CDR3nt: TGTGCCTGGAGTGTGGTCCGCGGGGTAGATACGCAGTATTTT; CDR3aa: CAWSVVRGVDTQYF
d_gene: -; v_gene: TRBV18; abundance: few; j_gene: TRBJ1-1; CDR3nt: TGTGCCAGCTCCCCTCGGGAGGGAGAAGCTTTCTTT; CDR3aa: CASSPREGEAFF
d_gene: -; v_gene: TRBV2; abundance: few; j_gene: TRBJ1-1; CDR3nt: TGTGCCAGCAGTGAGTTGGGCCGGAACACTGAAGCTTTCTTT; CDR3aa: CASSELGRNTEAFF
d_gene: TRBD1; v_gene: TRBV11-2; abundance: few; j_gene: TRBJ2-1; CDR3nt: TGTGCCAGCAGCTCACACAGGGGCGCCTACAATGAGCAGTTCTTC; CDR3aa: CASSSHRGAYNEQFF
d_gene: -; v_gene: TRBV7-2; abundance: -; j_gene: TRBJ2-1; CDR3nt: TGTGCCAGCGCAAGCTTCCGTAAGAGAGACAATGAGCAGTTCTTC; CDR3aa: CASASFRKRDNEQFF
d_gene: TRBD2; v_gene: TRBV11-2; abundance: -; j_gene: TRBJ2-7; CDR3nt: TGTGCCAGCAGCTCGACTAGCATCAACTCCTACGAGCAGTACTTC; CDR3aa: CASSSTSINSYEQYF
d_gene: -; v_gene: TRBV6-6; abundance: -; j_gene: TRBJ2-1; CDR3nt: TGTGCCAGCAGTTACGAGTACAATGAGCAGTTCTTC; CDR3aa: CASSYEYNEQFF
d_gene: TRBD2; v_gene: TRBV4-2; abundance: few; j_gene: TRBJ2-3; CDR3nt: TGTGCCAGCAGCCATTCCCTAGCGGGGGTGGGGCGGGATACGCAGTATTTT; CDR3aa: CASSHSLAGVGRDTQYF
d_gene: -; v_gene: TRBV28; abundance: -; j_gene: TRBJ2-5; CDR3nt: TGTGCCAGCAGTGCAGAACAAGAGACCCAGTACTTC; CDR3aa: CASSAEQETQYF
d_gene: -; v_gene: TRBV7-9; abundance: -; j_gene: TRBJ2-7; CDR3nt: TGTGCCAGCAGCCCCCGACAGAAAACCTACGAGCAGTACTTC; CDR3aa: CASSPRQKTYEQYF
d_gene: TRBD1; v_gene: TRBV27; abundance: -; j_gene: TRBJ2-3; CDR3nt: TGTGCCTGCCGGACAGGGAGCACAGATACGCAGTATTTT; CDR3aa: CACRTGSTDTQYF
d_gene: TRBD2; v_gene: TRBV7-9; abundance: -; j_gene: TRBJ2-1; CDR3nt: TGTGCCAGCAGCTTAGGACTAGCGGGAAGCAATGAGCAGTTCTTC; CDR3aa: CASSLGLAGSNEQFF
d_gene: TRBD1; v_gene: TRBV30; abundance: -; j_gene: TRBJ2-7; CDR3nt: TGTGCCTGGAGTGTACAGGGACAGGGCTCCTACGAGCAGTACTTC; CDR3aa: CAWSVQGQGSYEQYF
d_gene: -; v_gene: TRBV18; abundance: few; j_gene: TRBJ2-1; CDR3nt: TGTGCCAGCTCACCGACTAGCTCCTACAATGAGCAGTTCTTC; CDR3aa: CASSPTSSYNEQFF
d_gene: -; v_gene: TRBV19; abundance: -; j_gene: TRBJ2-3; CDR3nt: TGTGCCAGTAGTAGCTCCCCAGTTGGTCCAGATACGCAGTATTTT; CDR3aa: CASSSSPVGPDTQYF
d_gene: -; v_gene: TRBV5-4; abundance: few; j_gene: TRBJ2-7; CDR3nt: TGTGCCAGCAGCACAGGGCTTCGGTCCTACGAGCAGTACTTC; CDR3aa: CASSTGLRSYEQYF
d_gene: -; v_gene: TRBV2; abundance: -; j_gene: TRBJ2-7; CDR3nt: TGTGCCAGCAGTGAAGCGCGGGTGGGGGAGCAGTACTTC; CDR3aa: CASSEARVGEQYF
d_gene: TRBD1; v_gene: TRBV18; abundance: -; j_gene: TRBJ1-3; CDR3nt: TGTGCCAGCTCACCGTTCGAAGGACAGGGGTATACTGGAAACACCATATATTTT; CDR3aa: CASSPFEGQGYTGNTIYF
d_gene: TRBD2; v_gene: TRBV28; abundance: few; j_gene: TRBJ2-3; CDR3nt: TGTGCCAGCAGTTCTAGCGGAAACACAGATACGCAGTATTTT; CDR3aa: CASSSSGNTDTQYF